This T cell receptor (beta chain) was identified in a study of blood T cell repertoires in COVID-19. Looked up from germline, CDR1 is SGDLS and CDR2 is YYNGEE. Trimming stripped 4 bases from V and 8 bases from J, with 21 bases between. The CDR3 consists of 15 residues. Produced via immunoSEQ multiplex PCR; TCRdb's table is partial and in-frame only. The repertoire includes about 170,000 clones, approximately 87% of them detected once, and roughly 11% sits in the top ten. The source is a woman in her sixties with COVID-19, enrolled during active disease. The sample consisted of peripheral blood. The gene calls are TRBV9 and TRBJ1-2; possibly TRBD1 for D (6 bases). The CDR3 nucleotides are TGTGCCAGCAGCCAAGAGATTGACAGGACCGTAGGCTACACCTTC. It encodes CASSQEIDRTVGYTF.